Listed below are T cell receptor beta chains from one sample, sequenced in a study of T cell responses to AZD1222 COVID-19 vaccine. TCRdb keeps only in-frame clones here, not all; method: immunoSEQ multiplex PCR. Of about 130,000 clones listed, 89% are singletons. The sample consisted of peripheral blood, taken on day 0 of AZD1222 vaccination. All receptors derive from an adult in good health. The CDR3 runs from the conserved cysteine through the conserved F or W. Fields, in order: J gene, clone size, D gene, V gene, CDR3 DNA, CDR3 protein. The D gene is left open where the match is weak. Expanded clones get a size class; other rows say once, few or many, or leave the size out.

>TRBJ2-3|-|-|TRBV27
TGTGCCAGCAGTAAGCGGGACAGAACAGATACGCAGTATTTT
CASSKRDRTDTQYF
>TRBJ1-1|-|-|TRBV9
TGTGCCAGCACCGGGCAGGAGAACACTGAAGCTTTCTTT
CASTGQENTEAFF
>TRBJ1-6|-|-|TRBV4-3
TGCGCCAGCAGCCTTGCGGGGAGGGGGTATAATTCACCCCTCCACTTT
CASSLAGRGYNSPLHF
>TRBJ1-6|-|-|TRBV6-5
TGTGCCACCACGCTTGGGTCGCATAATTCACCCCTCCACTTT
CATTLGSHNSPLHF
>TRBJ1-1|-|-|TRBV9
TGTGCCAGCAGCCAAGGAGGCAGGTTTAGTACTGAAGCTTTCTTT
CASSQGGRFSTEAFF
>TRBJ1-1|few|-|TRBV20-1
TGCAGTGCGAGTTTGGACGGACTGCCTGAAGCTTTCTTT
CSASLDGLPEAFF
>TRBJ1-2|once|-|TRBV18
TGTGCCAGCTCACCAGTTTCAGTTACCGACTATGGCTTTCTCGGCTACACCTTC
CASSPVSVTDYGFLGYTF
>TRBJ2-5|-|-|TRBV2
TGTGCCAGCAGTGAAGGCGCCCAGGAGACCCAGTACTTC
CASSEGAQETQYF
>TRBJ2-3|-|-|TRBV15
TGTGCCACCAGCAGAGCAACCACCAGGGGAACAGATACGCAGTATTTT
CATSRATTRGTDTQYF
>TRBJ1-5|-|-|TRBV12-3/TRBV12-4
TGTGCCAGCAGTTACGGCAATCAGCCCCAGCATTTT
CASSYGNQPQHF
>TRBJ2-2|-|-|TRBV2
TGTGCCAGCAGTGAAATGTTACAGTCTGGGGAGCTGTTTTTT
CASSEMLQSGELFF
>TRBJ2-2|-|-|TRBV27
TGTGCCAGCAGTTTGTTAGCGGCGAACACCGGGGAGCTGTTTTTT
CASSLLAANTGELFF
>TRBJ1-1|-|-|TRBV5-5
TGTGCCAGCAACCTTGGAGGCAGGGGTGAAGCTTTCTTT
CASNLGGRGEAFF
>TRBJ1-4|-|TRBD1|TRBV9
TGTGCCAGCAGATCCAGGGGGGGGTTTGGAGAAAAACTGTTTTTT
CASRSRGGFGEKLFF
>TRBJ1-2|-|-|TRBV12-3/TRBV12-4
TGTGCCACCTTCGACCCCATTGGGTATGGCTACACCTTC
CATFDPIGYGYTF
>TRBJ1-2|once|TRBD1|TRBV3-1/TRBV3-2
TGTGCCAGCAGCCACCGAGACAGGGCATATGGCTACACCTTC
CASSHRDRAYGYTF
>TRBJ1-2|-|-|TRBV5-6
TGTGCCAGCAGCCGGACCGTCGGGTGGGTTGGCTACACCTTC
CASSRTVGWVGYTF
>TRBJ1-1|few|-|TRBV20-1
TGCAGTGCTAGAGAAGGGACAGAAGCTTTCTTT
CSAREGTEAFF
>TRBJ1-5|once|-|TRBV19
TGTGCCAGTAGTATTCCAGGGGTCACTCAGCCCCAGCATTTT
CASSIPGVTQPQHF
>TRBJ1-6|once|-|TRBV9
TGTGCCAGCAGCGGGGGGCGGCCGATTAATTCACCCCTCCACTTT
CASSGGRPINSPLHF
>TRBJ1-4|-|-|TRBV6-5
TGTGCCACCTCGATTTGGGAGGGGGATGAAAAACTGTTTTTT
CATSIWEGDEKLFF
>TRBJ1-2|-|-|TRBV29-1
TGCAGCGCATGGACGGGAATTCTCGGCTACACCTTC
CSAWTGILGYTF
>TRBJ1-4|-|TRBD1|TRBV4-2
TGTGCCAGCAGCCAAGGGAAAGACAGGGCGGGTCGAGGAGGGCTGTTTTTT
CASSQGKDRAGRGGLFF
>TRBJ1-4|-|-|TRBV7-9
TGTGCCAGCGAAAGACTTCCGTCAACTAATGAAAAACTGTTTTTT
CASERLPSTNEKLFF
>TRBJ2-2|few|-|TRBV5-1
TGCGCCAGCAGCTTGTTGCCCGACACCAACACCGGGGAGCTGTTTTTT
CASSLLPDTNTGELFF
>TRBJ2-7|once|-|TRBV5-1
TGCGCCAGCACTCAGGACAGCGTAACCTACGAGCAGTACTTC
CASTQDSVTYEQYF
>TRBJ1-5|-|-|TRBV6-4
TGTGCCAGCAGTGACGGGAATCAGCCCCAGCATTTT
CASSDGNQPQHF
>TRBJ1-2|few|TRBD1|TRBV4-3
TGCGCCAGCAGCCAACCTGAGACAGGGTTCTATGGCTACACCTTC
CASSQPETGFYGYTF
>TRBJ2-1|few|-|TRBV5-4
TGTGCCAGCAGTACCGACTACAATGAGCAGTTCTTC
CASSTDYNEQFF
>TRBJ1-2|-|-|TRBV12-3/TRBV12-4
TGTGCCAGCATTTTTCAGGGAGGCTATGGCTACACCTTC
CASIFQGGYGYTF
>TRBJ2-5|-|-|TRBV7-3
TGTGCCAGCAGCCCTGGGCTAGCAGGGAGGGAGACCCAGTACTTC
CASSPGLAGRETQYF
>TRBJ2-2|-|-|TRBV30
TGTGCCTGGAGCTCGGGACTCCCCGGGGAGCTGTTTTTT
CAWSSGLPGELFF
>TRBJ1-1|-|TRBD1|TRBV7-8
TGTGCCAGCAGCCCACGGGCCCGGGACAGAGAAGCTTTCTTT
CASSPRARDREAFF
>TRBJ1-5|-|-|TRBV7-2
TGTGCCAGCAGCTTAAACCCTGGGCTAAATCAGCCCCAGCATTTT
CASSLNPGLNQPQHF
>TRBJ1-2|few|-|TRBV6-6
TGTGCCAGCAGTTACTCTAGTTGGGGCTACACCTTC
CASSYSSWGYTF
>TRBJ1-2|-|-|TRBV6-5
TGTGCCAGCAGACCGAACGGGACTCCTAACTATGGCTACACCTTC
CASRPNGTPNYGYTF
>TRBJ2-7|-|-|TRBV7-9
TGTGCCAGCAGCTCCTCGGGGAGGCACGAGCAGTACTTC
CASSSSGRHEQYF
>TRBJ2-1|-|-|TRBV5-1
TGCGCCAGCAGCTTGTGGGGCCAGAGGGGCTCCTACAATGAGCAGTTCTTC
CASSLWGQRGSYNEQFF
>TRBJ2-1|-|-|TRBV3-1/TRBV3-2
TGTGCCAGCAGCCCTATTGTCGGCTCCTACAATGAGCAGTTCTTC
CASSPIVGSYNEQFF
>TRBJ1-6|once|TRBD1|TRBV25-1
TGTGCCAGCGGAACAGGGGGCTTGGGTTATAATTCACCCCTCCACTTT
CASGTGGLGYNSPLHF
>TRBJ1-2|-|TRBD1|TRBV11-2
TGTGCCAGCAGCTCGCATAGAGCAGGGGGCGTCGGCTATGGCTACACCTTC
CASSSHRAGGVGYGYTF
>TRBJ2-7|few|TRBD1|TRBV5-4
TGTGCCAGCAGCTTGACCGGGACAGGGGGCGAGCAGTACTTC
CASSLTGTGGEQYF
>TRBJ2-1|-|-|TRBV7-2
TGTGCCAGCAGTAATGTGGGAGGCAATGAGCAGTTCTTC
CASSNVGGNEQFF
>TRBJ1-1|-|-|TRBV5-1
TGCGCCAGCAGCTTAGATCTGGTAGGGGTTACTGAAGCTTTCTTT
CASSLDLVGVTEAFF
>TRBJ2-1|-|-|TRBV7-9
TGTGCCAGCAGCTTAACGGATAATGAGCAGTTCTTC
CASSLTDNEQFF
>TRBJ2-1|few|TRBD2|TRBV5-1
TGCGCCAGCAGCCCGACTAGCGGGGGAAATGAGCAGTTCTTC
CASSPTSGGNEQFF
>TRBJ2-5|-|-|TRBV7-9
TGTGCCAGCAGCTTAGAGATGATGTCACGAGAGACCCAGTACTTC
CASSLEMMSRETQYF
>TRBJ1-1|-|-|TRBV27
TGTGCCAGCCGCCTTAATCTAGGGACTGAAGCTTTCTTT
CASRLNLGTEAFF
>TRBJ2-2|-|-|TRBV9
TGTGCCAGCAGCCTCGGATTTCGACACACCAACACCGGGGAGCTGTTTTTT
CASSLGFRHTNTGELFF
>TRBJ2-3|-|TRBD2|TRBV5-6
TGTGCCAGCAGCTTGGCTAGCGGGGGGAGAACAGATACGCAGTATTTT
CASSLASGGRTDTQYF